Listed below are T cell receptor beta chains from one sample, sequenced in a study of shared clonotypes between healthy human individuals. Some clones are missing from TCRdb's copy, which holds only in-frame ones; the method was immunoSEQ multiplex PCR. The data contain roughly 500,000 clones, roughly four fifths of them singletons. Sequencing was done on a sample of PBMCs. The receptors stem from a woman aged 35 to 49 in good health. Some clones in this sample may be carry-over from other donors' samples. Each CDR3 is given with its conserved first and last residue. A D gene is named only where the DNA matches it firmly. The listing skips clone size in some rows; elsewhere it reads once, few, many or a size class.

>TRBJ1-1|TRBV28|NA|NA
CASREGTYPIEAFF
TGTGCCAGCAGAGAGGGGACCTACCCAATTGAAGCTTTCTTT
>TRBJ2-2|TRBV6-5|NA|TRBD2
CAVGGRGTGELFF
TGTGCCGTCGGGGGGAGAGGCACCGGGGAGCTGTTTTTT
>TRBJ1-1|TRBV5-1|NA|NA
CASSLRGEAEAFF
TGCGCCAGCAGCTTGCGAGGGGAGGCTGAAGCTTTCTTT
>TRBJ2-3|TRBV28|NA|NA
CASSPPQGLADTQYF
TGTGCCAGCAGCCCCCCCCAGGGCCTTGCAGATACGCAGTATTTT
>TRBJ2-7|TRBV7-2|NA|TRBD2
CASSLEGGPEVEQYF
TGTGCCAGCAGCTTAGAGGGAGGGCCGGAGGTCGAGCAGTACTTC
>TRBJ2-2|TRBV5-1|NA|TRBD1
CASSLGQGSTGELFF
TGCGCCAGCAGCTTGGGACAGGGGAGCACCGGGGAGCTGTTTTTT
>TRBJ2-5|TRBV7-2|many|NA
CASSLSFDVRGETQYF
TGTGCCAGCAGCTTATCATTCGATGTTAGGGGGGAGACCCAGTACTTC
>TRBJ2-3|TRBV30|NA|NA
CAWSVHGTSTDTQYF
TGTGCCTGGAGTGTACACGGGACTAGCACAGATACGCAGTATTTT
>TRBJ2-3|TRBV7-3|NA|NA
CASSLATGGSFADTQYF
TGTGCCAGCAGCTTAGCTACGGGGGGCTCGTTTGCAGATACGCAGTATTTT
>TRBJ1-3|TRBV6-5|NA|NA
CASSGPPLGGNTIYF
TGTGCCAGCAGTGGGCCTCCTTTGGGTGGAAACACCATATATTTT
>TRBJ2-1|TRBV29-1|NA|NA
CSVEVRNEQFF
TGCAGCGTTGAGGTTCGCAATGAGCAGTTCTTC
>TRBJ2-7|TRBV30|NA|NA
CAWSPGTAYEQYF
TGTGCCTGGAGTCCCGGGACGGCGTACGAGCAGTACTTC
>TRBJ2-1|TRBV13|NA|TRBD2
CASSLYASGRNEQFF
TGTGCCAGCAGCTTATATGCTAGCGGGAGGAATGAGCAGTTCTTC
>TRBJ2-7|TRBV7-9|NA|TRBD2
CASSPPRLAGEPGYEQYF
TGTGCCAGCAGCCCTCCCCGACTAGCGGGAGAACCGGGCTACGAGCAGTACTTC
>TRBJ1-6|TRBV2|once|TRBD1
CASSDGTANSPLHF
TGTGCCAGCAGTGATGGGACAGCAAATTCACCCCTCCACTTT
>TRBJ2-6|TRBV27|NA|NA
CASTLSGANVLTF
TGTGCCAGCACCCTCTCTGGGGCCAACGTCCTGACTTTC
>TRBJ2-7|TRBV28|few|NA
CASSFARGRYEQYF
TGTGCCAGCAGTTTTGCTAGAGGCCGTTACGAGCAGTACTTC
>TRBJ1-2|TRBV30|NA|NA
CAWSEVGGYYGYTF
TGTGCCTGGAGTGAGGTGGGCGGATACTATGGCTACACCTTC
>TRBJ1-1|TRBV6-5|NA|NA
CASSYDTEAFF
TGTGCCAGCAGTTACGACACTGAAGCTTTCTTT
>TRBJ1-2|TRBV4-1|few|NA
CASSRRGGGNYGYTF
TGCGCCAGCAGCCGAAGGGGCGGGGGGAACTATGGCTACACCTTC